The 20 T cell receptor beta chains below were found in one sample sequenced in a study of blood T cell repertoires in COVID-19. The protocol was immunoSEQ multiplex PCR, while the TCRdb copy is restricted to in-frame clones and leaves out a portion. The table has approximately 240,000 clones, more than 80% seen once. Sample: peripheral blood. These receptors were taken from a human donor in a cohort sampled during active COVID-19.

V usage is TRBV4-1 and J usage is TRBJ2-7; perhaps TRBD2 as D (5 bases). Germline-derived CDR1 and CDR2 are MGHRA and YSYEKL. The CDR3 spans 18 residues. The ends were cut back, 1 base at V and 6 bases at J, with 25 bases in the middle. The CDR3 region is CASSQVGSSHTRYREQYF. Written as DNA, the CDR3 is TGCGCCAGCAGCCAAGTTGGATCGAGTCACACTAGGTACCGCGAGCAGTACTTC.

This clone turned up a few times. V is TRBV28 and J is TRBJ1-3; tentatively, D is TRBD1 (6 bases). CDR3 length: 16 amino acids. CDR1 is MDHEN and CDR2 is SYDVKM in the germline V gene. V lost 7 bases, J lost 0 bases, and 16 bases lay in between. The CDR3 loop reads CASTAPYRASGNTIYF. The DNA for the CDR3 is TGTGCCAGCACCGCCCCCTACAGGGCCTCTGGAAACACCATATATTTT. The full variable domain, rest sourced from reference TRBV28 and TRBJ1-3, is DVKVTQSSRYLVKRTGEKVFLECVQDMDHENMFWYRQDPGLGLRLIYFSYDVKMKEKGDIPEGYSVSREKKERFSLILESASTNQTSMYLCASTAPYRASGNTIYFGEGSWLTVV.

The genes are TRBV9 and TRBJ2-4; 10 bases are a match to TRBD2. The CDR3 contains 15 residues. Germline assignment: CDR1 SGDLS and CDR2 YYNGEE. Trimming removed 2 bases from V and 5 bases from J; junction bases left unmatched: 4. CDR3 region: CASSVLAGDENIQYF. The CDR3 DNA is TGTGCCAGCAGCGTCCTAGCGGGGGACGAAAACATTCAGTACTTC.

The gene calls are TRBV5-1 and TRBJ2-1, with TRBD1 matching 7 bases. The J segment lost 7 bases and the V segment lost 0 bases, leaving 10 bases of the junction unmatched. The germline V gene encodes CDR1 SGHRS and CDR2 YFSETQ. This CDR3 is built from 16 residues. The CDR3 nucleotides read TGCGCCAGCAGCTTGGACAGGGGTGCTCAGGGTAATGAGCAGTTCTTC. Translated, it gives CASSLDRGAQGNEQFF.

The chain is built from TRBV23-1 and TRBJ1-1, with TRBD1 matching over 11 bases. TRBV23-1 is designated an ORF whose function remains uncertain. With 1 base clipped from V and 2 bases from J, the junction kept 6 bases outside the gene matches. There are 17 residues in the CDR3. The CDR3: CASSQLTDRGRNTEAFF. The CDR3 coding sequence is TGCGCCAGCAGTCAATTAACGGACAGGGGGCGAAACACTGAAGCTTTCTTT.

This clone was counted only a few times. The V and J genes are TRBV6-2 or TRBV6-3 and TRBJ1-2; no clear D gene. The germline gives CDR1 MNHEY, CDR2 SVGEGT. This CDR3 is built from 11 residues. Trimming left V 5 bases short and J 6 bases short, with 7 bases between. DNA for the CDR3: TGTGCCAGCAGTGCAGTACATGGCTACACCTTC. Its protein product is CASSAVHGYTF.

In this sample, this clone turned up once. V gene TRBV6-5 combines with J gene TRBJ2-7, with 8 nucleotides matching TRBD1. Germline CDR1 reads MNHEY; CDR2 reads SVGAGI. This CDR3 comprises 13 residues. Trimming removed 10 bases from V and 5 bases from J; junction bases left unmatched: 10. This CDR3 is CATSQGAVHEQYF. The CDR3 nucleotides read TGTGCCACCAGCCAGGGGGCTGTCCACGAGCAGTACTTC.

The chain uses TRBV6-5 and TRBJ2-7; D may be TRBD1 (5 bases). The V gene lost 7 bases and the J gene lost 0 bases, with 13 bases spanning the gap. Germline V gene data show CDR1 as MNHEY and CDR2 as SVGAGI. The CDR3 consists of 14 residues. The CDR3 sequence is CASTPDSYSYEQYF. The CDR3 bases are TGTGCCAGCACCCCCGACAGTTACTCCTACGAGCAGTACTTC.

The J gene is TRBJ2-7, the V gene TRBV28, with D maybe TRBD2 (6 bases). From germline, CDR1 is MDHEN and CDR2 SYDVKM. There are 15 residues in the CDR3. V lost 3 bases and J lost 1, with 13 bases in between. The CDR3 coding sequence is TGTGCCAGCAGTTTCCCCCAAGGGACTTCCTACGAGCAGTACTTC. Protein: CASSFPQGTSYEQYF.

This sequence joins TRBV27 and TRBJ2-3; 10 bases are a match to TRBD2. CDR3 length: 16 residues. The germline V gene encodes CDR1 MNHEY and CDR2 SMNVEV (reference sequence). The V and J ends lost 5 bases and 2 bases, in that order; junction bases with no gene match: 7. DNA for the CDR3: TGTGCCAGCAGTCCATCTAGCGGGAGTTTCACAGATACGCAGTATTTT. The encoded protein is CASSPSSGSFTDTQYF.

In the case of this clone: Additional DNA sequences in this sample encode the identical CDR3. The V gene is TRBV14, the J gene TRBJ2-7, with a possible D match to TRBD2 (5 bases). From germline, CDR1 is SGHDN and CDR2 FVKESK. The CDR3 is 16 residues long. Trimming took off 1 base at V and 0 bases at J, with 13 bases between the two ends. The chain's CDR3 is CASSQGPGISSYEQYF. The CDR3 DNA is TGTGCCAGCAGCCAAGGACCGGGGATCAGCTCCTACGAGCAGTACTTC.

This clone was counted between two and nine times. The chain joins TRBV5-6 to TRBJ1-3; possibly TRBD1 for D (6 bases). Germline values: CDR1 SGHDT, CDR2 YYEEEE. CDR3 size: 16 residues. V lost 3 bases and J 2 bases, leaving 15 bases between the germline ends. The CDR3 protein is CASSSTAQGAGNTIYF. CDR3 bases: TGTGCCAGCAGCTCGACTGCACAGGGAGCTGGAAACACCATATATTTT.

V usage is TRBV11-3 and J usage is TRBJ1-6; maybe TRBD1 (5 bases). This CDR3 region has 17 residues. In germline, CDR1 is SGHNT, CDR2 YENEEA. The V end was cut by 4 bases, the J end by 7 bases, with 20 bases between. The CDR3 DNA reads as TGTGCCAGCAGCTCCCAAGGGTGGGGCGGCAGAAATTCACCCCTCCACTTT. Encoded protein: CASSSQGWGGRNSPLHF.

This chain connects TRBV10-3 to TRBJ2-2; possibly TRBD1 for D (5 bases). Germline CDR1 reads ENHRY; CDR2 reads SYGVKD. The CDR3 has 15 residues. Trimming removed 5 bases from V and 2 bases from J, with 12 bases in between. The CDR3 region is CAISMGQPNTGELFF. CDR3 nucleotide sequence: TGTGCCATCAGTATGGGGCAGCCAAACACCGGGGAGCTGTTTTTT.

The chain recombines TRBV6-4 with TRBJ2-2, with D unresolved. The CDR3 is made up of 13 amino acids. CDR1 and CDR2 (germline): MRHNA, SNTAGT. V lost 4 bases and J lost 6, with 9 bases in between. CDR3 coding DNA: TGTGCCAGCAGTGGGAGCACCCCCGGGGAGCTGTTTTTT. Protein: CASSGSTPGELFF.

There are a few counts of this clone. The chain carries TRBV27 and TRBJ2-1; TRBD2 might be the D (6 bases). Trimming cost V 2 bases and J 3 bases, with 14 bases left between them. Germline-derived CDR1 and CDR2 are MNHEY and SMNVEV (reference sequence). The CDR3 covers 16 residues. CDR3 region: CASSLGTDGGYNEQFF. CDR3 in DNA: TGTGCCAGCAGTTTAGGGACGGACGGGGGCTACAATGAGCAGTTCTTC.

The CDR3 reads CASSNQGGQPQHF. The CDR3 region has the DNA TGTGCCAGTAGTAATCAGGGCGGTCAGCCCCAGCATTTT. The J gene is TRBJ1-5, the V gene TRBV19, with D tentatively TRBD1 (5 bases). The CDR3 loop spans 13 amino acids. Germline lookup yields CDR1 LNHDA and CDR2 SQIVND (reference sequence). V was trimmed by 4 bases and J by 6 bases, leaving 10 bases between them.

CDR3 amino acids: CASSQASAGVTDTQYF. The DNA of the CDR3 is TGTGCCAGCAGCCAAGCATCAGCGGGAGTCACAGATACGCAGTATTTT. The chain links TRBV3-1 (or the pseudogene TRBV3-2) to TRBJ2-3, with 8 bases that match TRBD2. The CDR3 loop spans 16 amino acids. The V segment lost 1 base and the J segment 2 bases; nucleotides outside the gene matches: 5. Germline V gene data show CDR1 as LGHDT and CDR2 as YNNKEL (reference sequence).

This chain uses TRBV29-1 with TRBJ2-5; D remains unclear. CDR1 and CDR2 (germline): SQVTM, ANQGSEA. The V end lost 4 bases, the J end lost 0 bases, and 6 bases lay between the germline ends. This CDR3 spans 12 amino acids. CDR3 sequence (DNA): TGCAGCGTTGCACCTAACCAAGAGACCCAGTACTTC. This encodes CSVAPNQETQYF.

The table lists this clone with a few counts. The J gene is TRBJ2-7, the V gene TRBV5-1; 8 bases are a match to TRBD2. The trim removed 3 bases at V and 5 bases at J, leaving 7 bases unmatched. This CDR3 has 14 amino acids. Looked up from germline, CDR1 is SGHRS and CDR2 is YFSETQ. The CDR3 DNA is TGCGCCAGCAGCTCGACAGCGGGAGAAAACGAGCAGTACTTC. Translating it yields CASSSTAGENEQYF.